The 13 T cell receptor beta chains below come from one sample, sequenced in a study of cytomegalovirus exposure and HLA in healthy donors. Generated by immunoSEQ multiplex PCR, the TCRdb table keeps only in-frame clones and is missing some. The table includes over 110,000 clones, around 86% detected once. The sequenced material came from PBMCs. All receptors derive from a man aged 18 to 35 in good health and CMV-seropositive.

The chain uses TRBV9 and TRBJ2-7; D is perhaps TRBD2 (6 bases). Trimming stripped 4 bases from V and 4 bases from J, with 18 bases between. There are 15 residues in the CDR3. Germline V gene lookup returns CDR1 SGDLS and CDR2 YYNGEE. The CDR3 spells CASSPGGVLRYEQYF. Here the CDR3 DNA reads TGTGCCAGCAGCCCTGGAGGGGTCCTCAGGTACGAGCAGTACTTC. Full variable domain (outside the CDR3, taken from reference TRBV9 and TRBJ2-7): DSGVTQTPKHLITATGQRVTLRCSPRSGDLSVYWYQQSLDQGLQFLIQYYNGEERAKGNILERFSAQQFPDLHSELNLSSLELGDSALYFCASSPGGVLRYEQYFGPGTRLTVT.

The chain couples TRBV29-1 to TRBJ2-2, with 7 bases lining up with TRBD2. Germline assignment: CDR1 SQVTM and CDR2 ANQGSEA. V gave up 4 bases and J gave up 5 bases; unmatched junction bases: 1. The CDR3 sequence is 12 residues long. CDR3 protein: CSVAGGTGELFF. The CDR3 nucleotides are TGCAGCGTTGCCGGGGGGACCGGGGAGCTGTTTTTT.

The chain couples TRBV7-9 to TRBJ2-7; 11 bases are shared with TRBD2. The V segment lost 4 bases and the J segment 3 bases; nucleotides outside the gene matches: 17. The germline V gene encodes CDR1 SEHNR and CDR2 FQNEAQ (reference sequence). This CDR3 comprises 19 residues. The CDR3 sequence: CASSSSLGGGTSGYYEQYF. CDR3 DNA sequence: TGTGCCAGCAGCTCCTCGTTAGGGGGTGGGACTAGCGGATACTACGAGCAGTACTTC.

The chain recombines TRBV5-1 with TRBJ2-7; D possibly corresponds to TRBD1 (6 bases). Germline CDR1 and CDR2: SGHRS and YFSETQ. V was shortened by 1 base and J by 4 bases, with 12 bases between the two germline ends. The CDR3 extends over 14 amino acids. CDR3 amino acids: CASSLTGRGYEQYF. The DNA of the CDR3 is TGCGCCAGCAGCTTGACGGGCAGGGGATACGAGCAGTACTTC. The whole variable domain, remainder taken from reference TRBV5-1 and TRBJ2-7, is KAGVTQTPRYLIKTRGQQVTLSCSPISGHRSVSWYQQTPGQGLQFLFEYFSETQRNKGNFPGRFSGRQFSNSRSEMNVSTLELGDSALYLCASSLTGRGYEQYFGPGTRLTVT.

The chain couples TRBV14 to TRBJ1-2, with D perhaps TRBD1 (5 bases). The ends were cut back, 1 base at V and 3 bases at J, with 9 bases in the middle. Germline CDR1 and CDR2: SGHDN and FVKESK. This CDR3 contains 14 residues. For the CDR3, the DNA is TGTGCCAGCAGCCAAGTCTCAGGGTACTATGGCTACACCTTC. Translation: CASSQVSGYYGYTF.

The chain carries TRBV9 and TRBJ1-6; no firm D call. This CDR3 is built from 14 residues. Germline V gene data show CDR1 as SGDLS and CDR2 as YYNGEE. The germline V and J ends were trimmed by 0 bases and 10 bases, with 11 bases remaining between them. The CDR3 nucleotides are TGTGCCAGCAGCGTAGACGGGAGTCCCTCACCCCTCCACTTT. Translation: CASSVDGSPSPLHF.

The J gene is TRBJ1-1, the V gene TRBV27, with 7 bases identical to TRBD1. Trimming cost V 7 bases and J 1 base; bases outside gene matches: 3. The V gene's germline CDR1 is MNHEY and CDR2 SMNVEV (reference sequence). The CDR3 runs 13 residues. The CDR3 bases are TGTGCCAGCATGGGACAGCAGAACACTGAAGCTTTCTTT. Its protein product is CASMGQQNTEAFF.

Only a few counts were recorded for this clone. V gene TRBV27 combines with J gene TRBJ2-7; weak D call: TRBD1 (6 bases). The CDR3 is made up of 13 amino acids. V gave up 9 bases and J gave up 4 bases, with 16 bases separating them. CDR1 is MNHEY and CDR2 is SMNVEV in the germline V gene (reference sequence). This chain's CDR3 is CASRDRRRYEQYF. The CDR3 nucleotides are TGTGCCAGTAGAGACAGGCGGAGGTACGAGCAGTACTTC.

This chain links TRBV6-5 with TRBJ1-1; TRBD1 agrees at 9 bases. The CDR3 length is 15 residues. J lost 11 bases, V lost 5 bases, and 15 bases had no gene match. The germline V gene encodes CDR1 MNHEY and CDR2 SVGAGI. The CDR3 loop reads CASSHGQGRGDEAFF. In DNA, the CDR3 is TGTGCCAGCAGTCACGGACAGGGGAGAGGTGACGAGGCTTTCTTT.

CDR3: CAWAAGPSGEQYF. The CDR3 DNA follows: TGTGCCTGGGCAGCGGGACCTTCGGGGGAGCAGTACTTC. V usage is TRBV30 and J usage is TRBJ2-7, with 7 positions matching TRBD2. CDR1 and CDR2 from the germline V gene are GTSNPN and SVGIG (reference sequence). V lost 5 bases to trimming and J lost 7 bases; unmatched junction nucleotides: 11. This CDR3 contains 13 residues.

The chain has TRBV7-6 and TRBJ2-7; 8 nucleotides match TRBD2. The CDR3 consists of 13 residues. J was trimmed by 6 bases and V by 5 bases; bases with no gene match: 6. Germline CDR1 and CDR2: SGHVS and FNYEAQ. The CDR3, as DNA: TGTGCCAGCAGCCTCGGACTAGCAGGCGAGCAGTACTTC. Protein sequence: CASSLGLAGEQYF.

The J gene is TRBJ2-1, the V gene TRBV5-1, with D tentatively TRBD1 (6 bases). Per germline, CDR1 SGHRS and CDR2 YFSETQ. V shed 4 bases and J shed 2 bases, with 10 bases lying between them. The CDR3 extends over 14 amino acids. CDR3 residues: CASSPGEAYNEQFF. As DNA, the CDR3 is TGCGCCAGCAGCCCAGGGGAAGCCTACAATGAGCAGTTCTTC.

This chain uses TRBV4-1 with TRBJ2-7; D is perhaps TRBD1 (5 bases). Trimming shortened V by 1 base and J by 4 bases, and 11 bases separated the two germline ends. The CDR3 is 14 residues long. CDR1 is MGHRA and CDR2 is YSYEKL in the germline V gene. CDR3 nucleotides: TGCGCCAGCAGCCAAGGCCACAGGCAGTACGAGCAGTACTTC. Translating gives CASSQGHRQYEQYF.